The clone carrying this TCR beta chain was observed a few times. The data originate from a study of blood T cell repertoires in COVID-19. Study context: Samples of COVID-19 (acute and convalescent) were obtained from the United States, Italy and Spain. PBMCs, B-cell-depleted T cells, or T cells provided the cDNA or gDNA that made up the material.

The CDR3 runs to 12 residues. V shed 3 bases and J shed 6 bases, with 5 bases lying between them. Germline assignment: CDR1 SGHAT and CDR2 FQNNGV. In the study's own analysis: The assay estimated nucleated cells by amplifying reference gene primers. Only in-frame clones appear in the TCRdb table, and some are missing; sequencing was by immunoSEQ multiplex PCR. That table furnishes V, J and clone size, whereas the DNA furnished D and trimming. The top ten hold about 4.6% of the sample, which has around 100,000 clones, around 88% seen once. The sample comprised peripheral blood. This clonotype was sampled from a human donor in a cohort sampled during active COVID-19. This sequence joins TRBV11-2 and TRBJ2-2; weak D call: TRBD1 (5 bases). CDR3 nucleotides: TGTGCCAGCAGCTTCAGGGCCGGGGAGCTGTTTTTT. As protein: CASSFRAGELFF.